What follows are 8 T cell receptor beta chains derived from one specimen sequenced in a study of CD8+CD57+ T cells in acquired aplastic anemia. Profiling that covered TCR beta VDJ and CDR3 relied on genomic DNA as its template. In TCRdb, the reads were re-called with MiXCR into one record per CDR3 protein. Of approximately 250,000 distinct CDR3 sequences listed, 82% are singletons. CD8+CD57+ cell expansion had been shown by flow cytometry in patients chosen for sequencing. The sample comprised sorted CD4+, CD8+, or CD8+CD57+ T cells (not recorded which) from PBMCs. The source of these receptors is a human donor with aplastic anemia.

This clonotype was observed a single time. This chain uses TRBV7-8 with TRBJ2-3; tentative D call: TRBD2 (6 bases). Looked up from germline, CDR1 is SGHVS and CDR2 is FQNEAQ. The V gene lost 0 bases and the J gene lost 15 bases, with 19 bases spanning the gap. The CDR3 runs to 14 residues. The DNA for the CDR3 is TGTGCCAGCAGCTTAGCGGGAGGTGGCGAACCGCTCTATTTT. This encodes CASSLAGGGEPLYF.

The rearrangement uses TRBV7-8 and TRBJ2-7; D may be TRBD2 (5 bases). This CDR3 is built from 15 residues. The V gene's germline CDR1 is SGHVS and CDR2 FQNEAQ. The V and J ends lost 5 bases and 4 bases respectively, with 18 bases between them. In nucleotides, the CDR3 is TGTGCCAGCAGCCAAGTGGCGGGTGTCCCATACGAGCAGTACGTC. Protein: CASSQVAGVPYEQYV.

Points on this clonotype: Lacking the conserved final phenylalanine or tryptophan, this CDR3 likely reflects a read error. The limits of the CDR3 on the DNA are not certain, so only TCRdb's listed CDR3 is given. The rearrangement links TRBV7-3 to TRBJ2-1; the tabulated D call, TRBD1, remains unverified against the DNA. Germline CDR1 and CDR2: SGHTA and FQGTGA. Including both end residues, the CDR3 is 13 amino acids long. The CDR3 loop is CASSTSSGHRAVL.

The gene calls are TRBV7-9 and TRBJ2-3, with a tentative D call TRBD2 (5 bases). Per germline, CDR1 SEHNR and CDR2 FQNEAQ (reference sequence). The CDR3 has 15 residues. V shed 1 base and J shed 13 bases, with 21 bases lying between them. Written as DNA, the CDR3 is TGTGCCAGCAGCTTAGTACCCGGGGAGCTGGATATGGAGTATTTT. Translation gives CASSLVPGELDMEYF.

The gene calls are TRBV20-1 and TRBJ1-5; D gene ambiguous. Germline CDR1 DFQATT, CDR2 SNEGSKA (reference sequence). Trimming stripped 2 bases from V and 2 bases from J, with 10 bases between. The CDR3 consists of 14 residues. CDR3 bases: TGCAGTGCTAGAAAGGCCGGGGGCAATCAGCCCCAGCATTTT. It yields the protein CSARKAGGNQPQHF.

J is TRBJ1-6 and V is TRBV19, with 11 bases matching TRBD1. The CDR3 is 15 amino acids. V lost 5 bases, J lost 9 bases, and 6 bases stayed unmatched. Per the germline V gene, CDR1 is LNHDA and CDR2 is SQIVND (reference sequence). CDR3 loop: CASSPLGTGGSPLHF. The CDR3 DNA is TGTGCCAGTAGTCCCCTTGGGACAGGGGGTTCACCCCTCCACTTT.

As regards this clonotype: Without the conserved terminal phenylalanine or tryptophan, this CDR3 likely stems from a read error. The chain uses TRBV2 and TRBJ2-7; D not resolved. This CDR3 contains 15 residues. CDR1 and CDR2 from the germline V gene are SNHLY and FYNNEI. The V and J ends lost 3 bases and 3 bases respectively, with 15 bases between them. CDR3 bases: TGTGCCAGCAGTGAGCTAGGGCCCGTACTCTACGAGCAGTACTTA. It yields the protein CASSELGPVLYEQYL.

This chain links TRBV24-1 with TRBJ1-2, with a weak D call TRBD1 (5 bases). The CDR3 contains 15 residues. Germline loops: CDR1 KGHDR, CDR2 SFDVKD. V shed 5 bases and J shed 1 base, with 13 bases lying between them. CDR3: CATSARDGINYGYTF. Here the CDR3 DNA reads TGTGCCACCAGTGCCCGGGACGGAATTAACTATGGCTACACCTTC.